Below, one T cell receptor (beta chain) is given with its context. Germline lookup yields CDR1 LGHDT and CDR2 YNNKEL (reference sequence). V was clipped by 2 bases and J by 0 bases, with 25 bases between them. This CDR3 comprises 20 residues. The data were taken from a study of patients and donors after allogeneic stem cell transplantation. TCRdb ran MiXCR on the RT-PCR reads and lists one entry per CDR3 protein. The sample has roughly 140,000 distinct CDR3 sequences; 30% to 45% are singletons. The sequencing input was blood, either unsorted or a sorted T cell fraction (not recorded which). The sequence was collected from a human donor who was either an allogeneic HSCT recipient or a stem cell or donor lymphocyte infusion donor (not recorded which). It is not recorded whose cells these are; they may come from a transplant donor. V is TRBV3-1 and J is TRBJ1-2; D gene ambiguous. CDR3 in amino acids: CASSQRSLFREGAANYGYTF. CDR3 DNA: TGTGCCAGCAGCCAAAGGTCCCTGTTCCGAGAGGGTGCGGCTAACTATGGCTACACCTTC.